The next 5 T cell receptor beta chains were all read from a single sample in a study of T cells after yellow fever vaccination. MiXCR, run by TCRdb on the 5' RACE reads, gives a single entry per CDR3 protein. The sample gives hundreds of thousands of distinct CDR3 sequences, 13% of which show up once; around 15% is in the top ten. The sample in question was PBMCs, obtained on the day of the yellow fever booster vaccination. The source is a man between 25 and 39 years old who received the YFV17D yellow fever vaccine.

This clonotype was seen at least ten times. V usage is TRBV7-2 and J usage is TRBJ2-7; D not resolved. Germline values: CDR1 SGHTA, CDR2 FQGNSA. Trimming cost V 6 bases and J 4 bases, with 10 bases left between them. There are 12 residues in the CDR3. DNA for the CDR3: TGTGCCAGCAGACCTGACGGGTACGAGCAGTACTTC. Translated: CASRPDGYEQYF.

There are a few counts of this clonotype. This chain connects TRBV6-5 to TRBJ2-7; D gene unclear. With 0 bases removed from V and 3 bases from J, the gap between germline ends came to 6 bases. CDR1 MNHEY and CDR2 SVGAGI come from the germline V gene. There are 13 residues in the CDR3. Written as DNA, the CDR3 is TGTGCCAGCAGTTACTCGGCCAGCTACGAGCAGTACTTC. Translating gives CASSYSASYEQYF.

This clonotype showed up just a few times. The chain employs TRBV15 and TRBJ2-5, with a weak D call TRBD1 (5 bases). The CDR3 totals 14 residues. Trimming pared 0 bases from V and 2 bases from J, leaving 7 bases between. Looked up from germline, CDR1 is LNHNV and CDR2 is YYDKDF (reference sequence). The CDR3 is CATSRDRAQETQYF. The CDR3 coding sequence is TGTGCCACCAGCAGAGACAGGGCGCAAGAGACCCAGTACTTC.

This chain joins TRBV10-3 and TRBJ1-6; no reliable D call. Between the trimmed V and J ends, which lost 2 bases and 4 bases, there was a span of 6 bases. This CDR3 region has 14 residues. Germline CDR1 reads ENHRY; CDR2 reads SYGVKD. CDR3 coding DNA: TGTGCCATCAGTGAGGACGGGTATAATTCACCCCTCCACTTT. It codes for CAISEDGYNSPLHF.

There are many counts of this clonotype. The CDR3 here is CASSPGLSTDTQYF. DNA of the CDR3: TGTGCCAGCAGCCCGGGCCTTAGCACAGATACGCAGTATTTT. The genes are TRBV7-2 and TRBJ2-3; D gene unclear. The CDR3 spans 14 residues. Trimming pared 5 bases from V and 0 bases from J, leaving 9 bases between. Germline V gives CDR1 SGHTA, CDR2 FQGNSA.